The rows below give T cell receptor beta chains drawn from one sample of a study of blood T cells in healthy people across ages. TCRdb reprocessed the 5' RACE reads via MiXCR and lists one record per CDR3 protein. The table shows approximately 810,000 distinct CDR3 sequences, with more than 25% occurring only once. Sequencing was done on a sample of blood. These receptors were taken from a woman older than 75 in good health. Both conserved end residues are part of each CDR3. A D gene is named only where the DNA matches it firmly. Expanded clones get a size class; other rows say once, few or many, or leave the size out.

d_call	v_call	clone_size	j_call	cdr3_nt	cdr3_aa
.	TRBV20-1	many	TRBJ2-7	TGCAGTGCTAGAGATTCGCTGAGGGGGATCGAGCAGTACTTC	CSARDSLRGIEQYF
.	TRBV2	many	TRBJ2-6	TGTGCCAGCAGAGACATGAGTTCTGGGGCCAACGTCCTGACTTTC	CASRDMSSGANVLTF
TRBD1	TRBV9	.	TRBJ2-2	TGTGCCAGCAGCGTAGTTTCTGGGACAGTTAACACCGGGGAGCTGTTTTTT	CASSVVSGTVNTGELFF
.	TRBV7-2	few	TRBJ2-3	TGTGCCAGCAGCTCATCCGGGGGGCGGGTGGATACGCAGTATTTT	CASSSSGGRVDTQYF
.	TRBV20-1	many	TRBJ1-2	TGCAGTGCTAGTAACAGCATTTATGGCTACACCTTC	CSASNSIYGYTF
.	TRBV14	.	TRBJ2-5	TGTGCCAGCAGCCCGGGGGCGTTGTGGGAGACCCAGTACTTC	CASSPGALWETQYF
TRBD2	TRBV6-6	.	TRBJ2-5	TGTGCCAGCAGTCGACTAGCCCCGTCGGTGTCCCAGTACTTC	CASSRLAPSVSQYF
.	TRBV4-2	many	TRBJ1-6	TGTGCCAGCAGCCAAGGACAGTTCTATAATTCACCCCTCCACTTT	CASSQGQFYNSPLHF
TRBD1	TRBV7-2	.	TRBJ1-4	TGTGCCAGCAGCCGGAGGGGGCGGGATGAAAAACGGTTTTTT	CASSRRGRDEKRFF
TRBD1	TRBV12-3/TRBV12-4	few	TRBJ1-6	TGTGCCAGCAGTAGCACAGGGGGACCCCAGGCCCTCCACTTT	CASSSTGGPQALHF
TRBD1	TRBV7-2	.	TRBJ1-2	TGTGCCAGCAGCTTAGATAAAACAGGGGACTATGGCTACACCTTC	CASSLDKTGDYGYTF
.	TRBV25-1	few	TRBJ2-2	TGTGCCAGCAGTGAAACGCTGTCTGGGACATCCGCGAACACCGGGGAGCTGTTTTTT	CASSETLSGTSANTGELFF
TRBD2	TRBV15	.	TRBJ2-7	TGTGCCGCCAGCAGAGGGGGGATGCTAGCGGGGGTCTACTACGAGCAGTACTTC	CAASRGGMLAGVYYEQYF
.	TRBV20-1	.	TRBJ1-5	TGCAGTGCTAGAGCCACAACAGGGATCGACAATCAGCCCCAGCATTTT	CSARATTGIDNQPQHF
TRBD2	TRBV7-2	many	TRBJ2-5	TGTGCCAGCAGCTCGCGGACTAGCGGGTACCTAAGGGAGACCCAGTACTTC	CASSSRTSGYLRETQYF
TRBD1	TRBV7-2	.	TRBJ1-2	TGTGCCAGCAAAGAAGCGGGACAGACCTATGGCTACACCTTC	CASKEAGQTYGYTF
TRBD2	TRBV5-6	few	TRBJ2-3	TGTGCCAGCAGCTCCACTAGCGGGGGGTTCGGCACAGATACGCAGTATTTT	CASSSTSGGFGTDTQYF
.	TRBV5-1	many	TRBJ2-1	TGCGCCAGCAGACCTCGACAGGAGAACAATGAGCAGTTCTTC	CASRPRQENNEQFF
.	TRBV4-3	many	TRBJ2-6	TGCGCCAGCAGCCAAGGGGCAGGGGCAGGGGCCAACGTCCTGACTTTC	CASSQGAGAGANVLTF
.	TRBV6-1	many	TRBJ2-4	TGTGCCAGCAGTGGCCCAGACGGGAACATTCAGTACTTC	CASSGPDGNIQYF
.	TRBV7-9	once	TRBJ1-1	TGTGCCAGCAGCTTAGGGGGGTGGAGCACTGAAGCTTTCTTT	CASSLGGWSTEAFF
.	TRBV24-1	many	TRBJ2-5	TGTGCCACCAGTGATGGGGAGCAAGAGACCCAGTACTTC	CATSDGEQETQYF
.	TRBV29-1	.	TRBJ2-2	TGCAGCGTTGACGTTGGGGGGACCGGGGAGCTGTTTTTT	CSVDVGGTGELFF
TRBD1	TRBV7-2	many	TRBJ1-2	TGTGCCAGCAGGACAGGGAGTCCGGATGGCTACACCTTC	CASRTGSPDGYTF
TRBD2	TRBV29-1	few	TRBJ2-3	TGCAGCGTTGAAGAGAACCTGGCGGGAGTACATGGAGATACGCAGTATTTT	CSVEENLAGVHGDTQYF
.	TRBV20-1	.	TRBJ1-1	TGCAGTGCTAGAGATGGGGGGATTCACATGAACACTGAAGCTTTCTTT	CSARDGGIHMNTEAFF
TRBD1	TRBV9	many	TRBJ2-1	TGTGCCAGCAGCTTGGGACAGGGGGACAATGAGCAGTTCTTC	CASSLGQGDNEQFF
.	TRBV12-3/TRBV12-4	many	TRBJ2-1	TGTGCCAGCAGAACTTCACGGCGGATTTACAATGAGCAGTTCTTC	CASRTSRRIYNEQFF